Sequencing of this T cell receptor beta chain was carried out in a study of CD8+CD57+ T cells in acquired aplastic anemia. About the study: Yields of DNA that came from sorted CD4+ and CD8+ cells averaged roughly 3 ug.

The patients chosen for sequencing had shown expansion of CD8+CD57+ cells (detected by flow cytometry). All participating patients were living with severe acquired aplastic anemia. Remarks on this clonotype: Its antigen remains unknown.

Deletions cut 7 bases from V and 5 bases from J, with 9 bases between. CDR3 size: 13 residues. Per germline, CDR1 WSHSY and CDR2 SAAADI. Study-level points and caveats: Patients and controls shared 25 to 30 CD8+ CDR3 sequences, which appeared highly expressed in patients and within their immunodominant clones. Patients and controls had CD8+ Simpson's diversity values that were not significantly distinct.

The template for TCR beta VDJ and CDR3 sequence profiling was genomic DNA. TCRdb redid the calling of the reads with MiXCR, one entry per CDR3 protein. The repertoire holds about 180,000 distinct CDR3 sequences, 45% to 60% seen once, with under 15% in the top ten. This sequence was found in a human donor with aplastic anemia. Sequencing input: sorted CD4+, CD8+, or CD8+CD57+ T cells (not recorded which) from PBMCs. This chain links TRBV10-2 with TRBJ1-6; D unclear. CDR3 nucleotides: TGCGCCAGCATGGTGTCAGATAATTCACCCCTCCACTTT. Translated: CASMVSDNSPLHF.